These 14 T cell receptor beta chains were all obtained from the same sample, sequenced in a study of shared clonotypes between healthy human individuals. Repertoires were generated with immunoSEQ multiplex PCR, while TCRdb's copy carries only in-frame clones and drops some. This sample has 1.5 million to 2.5 million clones; less than 95% occur once, and the top ten carry 1% to 1.5%. The naive CD8 population came from CD45RO-negative cells selected for CCR7, without terminally differentiated effector memory CD45RA+ cells. Sequencing was carried out using naive CD8+ T cells sorted from blood. Every receptor here comes from a man younger than 30 in good health.

Worth noting for this clone: Other nucleotide sequences from this sample produce the same CDR3. This chain links TRBV2 with TRBJ1-4; no clear D. Germline CDR1 is SNHLY and CDR2 is FYNNEI. The CDR3 sequence is 13 residues long. The germline V and J ends were trimmed by 6 bases and 0 bases, with 5 bases remaining between them. This CDR3 reads CASRAATNEKLFF. The CDR3 DNA reads TGTGCCAGCAGAGCAGCAACTAATGAAAAACTGTTTTTT.

About this clone: Other DNA sequences from this sample encode an identical CDR3 as well. The rearrangement links TRBV6-6 to TRBJ2-7; 7 bases fit TRBD2. With 0 bases clipped from V and 0 bases from J, the junction kept 2 bases outside the gene matches. This CDR3 comprises 15 residues. Germline V gene lookup returns CDR1 MNHNY and CDR2 SVGAGI (reference sequence). The CDR3, as DNA: TGTGCCAGCAGTTACTCGCCTAGCGGCTCCTACGAGCAGTACTTC. Translating gives CASSYSPSGSYEQYF.

This clone was detected only once. The chain has TRBV4-1 and TRBJ2-2, with D hard to call. Looked up from germline, CDR1 is MGHRA and CDR2 is YSYEKL. The CDR3 contains 15 residues. V was trimmed by 0 bases and J by 5 bases, leaving 10 bases between them. CDR3 amino acids: CASSQDPTLTGELFF. The CDR3 region has the DNA TGCGCCAGCAGCCAAGATCCCACTTTGACCGGGGAGCTGTTTTTT.

The V call is TRBV13, the J call TRBJ2-7; D is unresolved. The V end was cut by 8 bases, the J end by 6 bases, with 11 bases between. The germline gives CDR1 PRHDT, CDR2 FYEKMQ (reference sequence). The CDR3 consists of 11 residues. CDR3 coding DNA: TGTGCCAGCGGGCCGAAGGGCGAGCAGTACTTC. Translation: CASGPKGEQYF.

The chain recombines TRBV6-5 with TRBJ2-1, with 12 positions matching TRBD2. The CDR3 is 13 residues long. With V trimmed by 8 bases and J by 6 bases, 2 bases remained unmatched. Germline V gives CDR1 MNHEY, CDR2 SVGAGI. CDR3 residues: CASGLAGLNEQFF. CDR3 sequence (DNA): TGTGCCAGCGGACTAGCGGGGCTCAATGAGCAGTTCTTC.

The V call is TRBV5-1, the J call TRBJ2-1, with a weak D call TRBD1 (5 bases). Trimming removed 0 bases at V and 7 bases at J, with 8 bases between. CDR3 length equals 13 residues. The germline V gene encodes CDR1 SGHRS and CDR2 YFSETQ. CDR3 in DNA: TGCGCCAGCAGCTTGGGGGGCATGAATGAGCAGTTCTTC. It specifies CASSLGGMNEQFF.

V gene TRBV11-2 combines with J gene TRBJ1-1; possibly TRBD1 for D (5 bases). The CDR3 contains 15 residues. Trimming left V 1 base short and J 1 base short, with 10 bases between. Germline V gene data show CDR1 as SGHAT and CDR2 as FQNNGV. CDR3 bases: TGTGCCAGCAGCTTAGGCCTCGGACAGAACACTGAAGCTTTCTTT. Residues: CASSLGLGQNTEAFF.

The chain links TRBV30 to TRBJ2-7; D assignment may be TRBD1 or TRBD2 (5 bases each). This CDR3 is 12 amino acids long. Trimming took 5 bases from V and 4 from J, leaving 12 bases between them. Germline loops: CDR1 GTSNPN, CDR2 SVGIG (reference sequence). The CDR3 loop is CAWRDPDYEQYF. As DNA, the CDR3 is TGTGCCTGGCGGGACCCGGATTACGAGCAGTACTTC.

This chain connects TRBV28 to TRBJ2-3; no definite D call. Germline-derived CDR1 and CDR2 are MDHEN and SYDVKM. This CDR3 region has 11 residues. V lost 6 bases to trimming and J lost 1 base, with 2 bases between them. Written as DNA, the CDR3 is TGTGCCAGCAGCCGCACAGATACGCAGTATTTT. Protein product: CASSRTDTQYF.

This clone was seen more than once but under ten times. Other nucleotide sequences in the sample specify the same CDR3. The genes are TRBV19 and TRBJ2-1; D unresolved. With 5 bases removed from V and 6 bases from J, the gap between germline ends came to 11 bases. This CDR3 has 13 residues. The germline V gene encodes CDR1 LNHDA and CDR2 SQIVND (reference sequence). In DNA, the CDR3 is TGTGCCAGTAGTTTCGGGCTCCTCAATGAGCAGTTCTTC. As protein: CASSFGLLNEQFF.

The chain recombines TRBV6-1 with TRBJ2-2; D possibly corresponds to TRBD2 (5 bases). From germline, CDR1 is MNHNS and CDR2 SASEGT. Trimming took 4 bases from V and 5 from J, leaving 20 bases between them. The CDR3 has 17 residues. The CDR3 nucleotides are TGTGCCAGCAGTGTGCGGCTACCTCCACGGGGAACCGGGGAGCTGTTTTTT. This translates into CASSVRLPPRGTGELFF.

The rearrangement uses TRBV6-1 and TRBJ1-5; D gene unclear. The CDR3 runs 15 residues. Trimming removed 6 bases at V and 4 bases at J, with 16 bases between. CDR1 and CDR2 from the germline V gene are MNHNS and SASEGT. The CDR3, as DNA: TGTGCCAGCAGCGCAGAGATAATCTTAAATCAGCCCCAGCATTTT. Translating gives CASSAEIILNQPQHF.

The chain has TRBV7-8 and TRBJ2-2, with 11 bases aligning to TRBD2. Germline V lookup: CDR1 SGHVS, CDR2 FQNEAQ. Trimming took 4 bases from V and 7 from J; bases not matched to a gene: 11. The CDR3 totals 17 residues. DNA for the CDR3: TGTGCCAGCAGCTCCGTCGTTAGCGGGGGGGCGAACGGGGAGCTGTTTTTT. Its translation is CASSSVVSGGANGELFF.

The rearrangement joins TRBV4-3 to TRBJ2-1; D remains ambiguous. Germline V gives CDR1 LGHNA, CDR2 YSLEER. The CDR3 length is 16 residues. Trimming took off 1 base at V and 6 bases at J, with 16 bases between the two ends. As DNA, the CDR3 is TGCGCCAGCAGCCAAGTGATGGACGAGCCGCGCAATGAGCAGTTCTTC. Its protein is CASSQVMDEPRNEQFF.